The sequence of this T cell receptor beta chain was determined in a study of blood T cell repertoires in COVID-19. Background on the study: COVID-19 samples collected from the United States, Italy and Spain covered acute and convalescent phases. T cells, B-cell-depleted T cells, or PBMCs supplied cDNA or gDNA.

Original processing notes: Amplification of reference gene primers was used by the study to estimate nucleated cell counts. TCRdb keeps only in-frame clones here, not all; method: immunoSEQ multiplex PCR. V and J calls and clone size come straight from that table; D and trimming were deduced from the DNA. The repertoire holds 25,000 to 35,000 clones, 70% to 90% seen once, with under 8% in the top ten. Sequencing was performed on peripheral blood. This TCR derives from a man in his sixties with active COVID-19.

The CDR3 here is CATSGTATENTIYF. As DNA, the CDR3 is TGTGCCACCTCTGGGACAGCTACCGAAAACACCATATATTTT. J is TRBJ1-3 and V is TRBV10-3; 7 bases align to TRBD1. The CDR3 contains 14 residues. Germline CDR1 ENHRY, CDR2 SYGVKD. The V and J ends lost 10 bases and 6 bases, in that order; junction bases with no gene match: 12.